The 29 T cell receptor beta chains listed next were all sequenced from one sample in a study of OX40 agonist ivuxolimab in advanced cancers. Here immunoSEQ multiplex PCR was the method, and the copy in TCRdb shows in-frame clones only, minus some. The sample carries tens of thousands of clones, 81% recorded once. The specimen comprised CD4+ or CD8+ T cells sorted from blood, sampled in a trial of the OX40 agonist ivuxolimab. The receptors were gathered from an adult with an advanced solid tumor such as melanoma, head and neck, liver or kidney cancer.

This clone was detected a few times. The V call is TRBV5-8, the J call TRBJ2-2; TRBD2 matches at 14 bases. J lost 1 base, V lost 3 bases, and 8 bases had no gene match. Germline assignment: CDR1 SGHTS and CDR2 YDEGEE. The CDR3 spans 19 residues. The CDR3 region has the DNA TGTGCCAGCAGCTCCTCCGGGACTAGCGGGAGCTGGAACACCGGGGAGCTGTTTTTT. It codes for CASSSSGTSGSWNTGELFF.

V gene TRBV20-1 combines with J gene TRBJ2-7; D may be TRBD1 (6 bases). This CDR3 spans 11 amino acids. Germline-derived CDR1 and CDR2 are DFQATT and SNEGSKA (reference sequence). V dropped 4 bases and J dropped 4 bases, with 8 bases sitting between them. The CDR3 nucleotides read TGCAGTGCTACACAGGGTTACGAGCAGTACTTC. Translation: CSATQGYEQYF.

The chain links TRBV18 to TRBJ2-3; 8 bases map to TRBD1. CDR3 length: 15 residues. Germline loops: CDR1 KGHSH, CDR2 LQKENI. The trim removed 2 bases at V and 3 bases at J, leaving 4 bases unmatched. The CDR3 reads CASSPGRGRTDTQYF. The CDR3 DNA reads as TGTGCCAGCTCACCAGGCAGGGGGCGGACAGATACGCAGTATTTT. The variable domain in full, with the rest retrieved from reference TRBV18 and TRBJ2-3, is NAGVMQNPRHLVRRRGQEARLRCSPMKGHSHVYWYRQLPEEGLKFMVYLQKENIIDESGMPKERFSAEFPKEGPSILRIQQVVRGDSAAYFCASSPGRGRTDTQYFGPGTRLTVL.

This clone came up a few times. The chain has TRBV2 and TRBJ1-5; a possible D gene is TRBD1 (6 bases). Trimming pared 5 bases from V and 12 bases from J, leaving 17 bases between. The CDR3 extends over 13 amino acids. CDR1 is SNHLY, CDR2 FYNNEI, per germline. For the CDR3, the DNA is TGTGCCAGCAGTAATCAGGCGGACAGACACCAGCATTTT. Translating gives CASSNQADRHQHF. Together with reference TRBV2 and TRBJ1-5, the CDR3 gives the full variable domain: EPEVTQTPSHQVTQMGQEVILRCVPISNHLYFYWYRQILGQKVEFLVSFYNNEISEKSEIFDDQFSVERPDGSNFTLKIRSTKLEDSAMYFCASSNQADRHQHFGDGTRLSIL.

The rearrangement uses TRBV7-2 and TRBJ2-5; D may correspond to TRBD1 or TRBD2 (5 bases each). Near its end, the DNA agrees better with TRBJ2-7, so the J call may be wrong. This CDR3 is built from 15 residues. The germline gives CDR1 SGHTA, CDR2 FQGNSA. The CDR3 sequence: CASSLSWGSPYEQYF. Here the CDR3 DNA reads TGTGCCAGCAGCCTTAGTTGGGGGTCGCCCTACGAGCAGTACTTC.

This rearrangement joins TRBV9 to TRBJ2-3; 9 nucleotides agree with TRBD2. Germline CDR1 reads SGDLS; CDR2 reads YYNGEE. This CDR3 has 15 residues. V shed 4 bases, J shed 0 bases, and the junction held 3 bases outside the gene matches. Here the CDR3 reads CASSRLAGSTDTQYF. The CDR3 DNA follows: TGTGCCAGCAGCCGCCTAGCGGGGAGCACAGATACGCAGTATTTT.

CDR3 protein: CASSLTPSGTGEQYF. CDR3 coding DNA: TGTGCCAGCAGCTTAACACCCAGCGGGACGGGGGAGCAGTACTTC. This rearrangement joins TRBV7-3 to TRBJ2-7; TRBD2 agrees at 7 bases. After removal of 0 bases from V and 7 bases from J, the junction contained 9 bases not matched to a gene. This CDR3 contains 15 residues. Per germline, CDR1 SGHTA and CDR2 FQGTGA.

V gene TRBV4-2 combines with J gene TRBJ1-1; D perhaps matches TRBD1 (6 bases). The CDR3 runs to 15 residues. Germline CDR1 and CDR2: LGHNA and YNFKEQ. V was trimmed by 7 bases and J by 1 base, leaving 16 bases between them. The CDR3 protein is CASTQGHSTNTEAFF. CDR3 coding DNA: TGTGCCAGCACCCAGGGGCACTCGACGAACACTGAAGCTTTCTTT.

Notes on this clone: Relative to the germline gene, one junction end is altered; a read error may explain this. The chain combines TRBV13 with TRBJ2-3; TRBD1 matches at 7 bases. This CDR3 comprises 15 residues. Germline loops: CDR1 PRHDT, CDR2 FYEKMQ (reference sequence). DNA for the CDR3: TGCGCCAGCAGCCCTGAGGGACAGCCTAGGGATACGCAGTATTTT. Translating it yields CASSPEGQPRDTQYF. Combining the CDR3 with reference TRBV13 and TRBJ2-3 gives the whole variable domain AAGVIQSPRHLIKEKRETATLKCYPIPRHDTVYWYQQGPGQDPQFLISFYEKMQSDKGSIPDRFSAQQFSDYHSELNMSSLELGDSALYFCASSPEGQPRDTQYFGPGTRLTVL.

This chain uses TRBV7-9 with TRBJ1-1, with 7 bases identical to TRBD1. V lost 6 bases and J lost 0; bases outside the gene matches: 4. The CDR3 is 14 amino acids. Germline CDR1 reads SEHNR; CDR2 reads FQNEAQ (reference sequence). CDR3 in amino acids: CASRGGQMNTEAFF. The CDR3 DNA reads TGTGCCAGCAGAGGGGGACAGATGAACACTGAAGCTTTCTTT. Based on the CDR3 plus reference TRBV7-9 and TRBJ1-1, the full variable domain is DTGVSQNPRHKITKRGQNVTFRCDPISEHNRLYWYRQTLGQGPEFLTYFQNEAQLEKSRLLSDRFSAERPKGSFSTLEIQRTEQGDSAMYLCASRGGQMNTEAFFGQGTRLTVV.

The CDR3 sequence: CATSGGLAVYNEQFF. The CDR3 nucleotides read TGTGCCACCAGCGGTGGACTAGCAGTCTACAATGAGCAGTTCTTC. This chain uses TRBV15 with TRBJ2-1; 8 bases line up with TRBD2. CDR3 size: 15 residues. The V segment lost 5 bases and the J segment 3 bases; nucleotides outside the gene matches: 6. CDR1 is LNHNV and CDR2 is YYDKDF in the germline V gene (reference sequence). Using reference TRBV15 and TRBJ2-1 for the parts outside the CDR3, the full variable domain is DAMVIQNPRYQVTQFGKPVTLSCSQTLNHNVMYWYQQKSSQAPKLLFHYYDKDFNNEADTPDNFQSRRPNTSFCFLDIRSPGLGDTAMYLCATSGGLAVYNEQFFGPGTRLTVL.

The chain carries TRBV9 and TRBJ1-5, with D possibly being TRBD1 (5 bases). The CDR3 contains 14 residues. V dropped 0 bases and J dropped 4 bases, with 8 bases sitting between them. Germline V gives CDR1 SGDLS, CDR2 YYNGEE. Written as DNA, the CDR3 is TGTGCCAGCAGCGTAGGACAGTCAAATCAGCCCCAGCATTTT. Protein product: CASSVGQSNQPQHF.

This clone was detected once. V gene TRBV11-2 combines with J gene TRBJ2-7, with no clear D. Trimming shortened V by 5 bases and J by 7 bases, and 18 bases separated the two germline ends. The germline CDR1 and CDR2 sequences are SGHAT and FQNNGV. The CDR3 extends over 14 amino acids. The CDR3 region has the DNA TGTGCCAGCAGCCTCACGCGCTCGCATGGGGAGCAGTACTTC. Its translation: CASSLTRSHGEQYF.

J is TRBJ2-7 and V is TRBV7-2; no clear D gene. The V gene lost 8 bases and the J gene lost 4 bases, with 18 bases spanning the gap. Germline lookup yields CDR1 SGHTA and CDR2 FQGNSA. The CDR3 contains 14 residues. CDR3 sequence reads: CASRKPGRDYEQYF. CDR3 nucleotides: TGTGCCAGCCGCAAACCGGGCAGAGATTACGAGCAGTACTTC.

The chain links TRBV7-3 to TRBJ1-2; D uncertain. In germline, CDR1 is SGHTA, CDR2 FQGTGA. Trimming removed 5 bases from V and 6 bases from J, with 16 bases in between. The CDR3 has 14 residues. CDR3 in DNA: TGTGCCAGCAGCCAAAAAGTATATGGGAATGGCTACACCTTC. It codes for CASSQKVYGNGYTF.

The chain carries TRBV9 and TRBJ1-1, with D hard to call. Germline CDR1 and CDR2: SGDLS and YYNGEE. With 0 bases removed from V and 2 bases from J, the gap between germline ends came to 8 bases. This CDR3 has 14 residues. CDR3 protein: CASSVDWTNTEAFF. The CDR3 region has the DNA TGTGCCAGCAGCGTAGACTGGACCAACACTGAAGCTTTCTTT. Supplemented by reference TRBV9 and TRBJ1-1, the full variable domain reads DSGVTQTPKHLITATGQRVTLRCSPRSGDLSVYWYQQSLDQGLQFLIQYYNGEERAKGNILERFSAQQFPDLHSELNLSSLELGDSALYFCASSVDWTNTEAFFGQGTRLTVV.

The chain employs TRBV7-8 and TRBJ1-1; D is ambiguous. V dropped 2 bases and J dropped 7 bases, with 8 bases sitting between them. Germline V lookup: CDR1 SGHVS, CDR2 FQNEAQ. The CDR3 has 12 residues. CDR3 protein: CASSLRLGEAFF. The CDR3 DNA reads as TGTGCCAGCAGCTTACGTCTGGGTGAAGCTTTCTTT.

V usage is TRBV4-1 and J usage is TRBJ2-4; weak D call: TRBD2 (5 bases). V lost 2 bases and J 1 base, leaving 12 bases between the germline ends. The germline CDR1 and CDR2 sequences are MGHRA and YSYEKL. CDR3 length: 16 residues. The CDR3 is CASSQPKAEAKNIQYF. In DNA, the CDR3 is TGCGCCAGCAGCCAACCTAAAGCGGAGGCCAAAAACATTCAGTACTTC.

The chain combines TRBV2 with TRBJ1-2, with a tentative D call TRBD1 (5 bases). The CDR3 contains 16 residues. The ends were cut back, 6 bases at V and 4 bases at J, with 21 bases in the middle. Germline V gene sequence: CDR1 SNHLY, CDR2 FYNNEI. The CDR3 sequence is CASRADGQGPPYGYTF. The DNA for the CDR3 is TGTGCCAGCAGGGCGGACGGACAAGGTCCCCCCTATGGCTACACCTTC.

The CDR3 loop is CASSLFENSGNTIYF. DNA for the CDR3: TGTGCCAGCAGCTTGTTTGAAAACTCTGGAAACACCATATATTTT. The rearrangement links TRBV5-6 to TRBJ1-3; D is undetermined. The CDR3 has 15 amino acids. Between the trimmed V and J ends, which lost 1 base and 0 bases, there was a span of 8 bases. CDR1 is SGHDT, CDR2 YYEEEE, per germline.

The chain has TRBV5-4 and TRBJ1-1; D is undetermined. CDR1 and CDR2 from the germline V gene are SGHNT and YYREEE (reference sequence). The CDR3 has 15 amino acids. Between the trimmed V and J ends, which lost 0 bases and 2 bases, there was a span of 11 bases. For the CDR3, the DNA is TGTGCCAGCAGCTTGGGAAGGAGTCCAAACACTGAAGCTTTCTTT. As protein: CASSLGRSPNTEAFF.

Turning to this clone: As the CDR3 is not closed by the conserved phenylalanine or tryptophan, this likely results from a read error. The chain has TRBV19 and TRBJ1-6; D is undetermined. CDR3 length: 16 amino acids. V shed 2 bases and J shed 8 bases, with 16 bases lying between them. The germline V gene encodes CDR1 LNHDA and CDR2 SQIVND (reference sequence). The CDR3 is CASSIFRDRGHSPLHL. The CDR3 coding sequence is TGTGCCAGTAGTATATTCAGAGACCGTGGGCATTCACCCCTCCACCTT.

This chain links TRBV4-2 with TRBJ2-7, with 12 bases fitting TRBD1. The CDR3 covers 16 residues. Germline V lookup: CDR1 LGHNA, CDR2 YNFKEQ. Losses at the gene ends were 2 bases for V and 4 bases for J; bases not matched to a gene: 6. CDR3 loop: CASSQPPGQGAYEQYF. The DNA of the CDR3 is TGTGCCAGCAGCCAACCACCGGGACAGGGGGCTTACGAGCAGTACTTC.

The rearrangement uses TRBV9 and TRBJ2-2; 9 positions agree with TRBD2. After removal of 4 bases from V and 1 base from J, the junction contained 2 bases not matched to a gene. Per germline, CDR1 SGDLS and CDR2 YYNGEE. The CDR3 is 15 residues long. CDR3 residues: CASSFSGGNTGELFF. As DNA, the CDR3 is TGTGCCAGCAGCTTTAGCGGGGGGAACACCGGGGAGCTGTTTTTT.

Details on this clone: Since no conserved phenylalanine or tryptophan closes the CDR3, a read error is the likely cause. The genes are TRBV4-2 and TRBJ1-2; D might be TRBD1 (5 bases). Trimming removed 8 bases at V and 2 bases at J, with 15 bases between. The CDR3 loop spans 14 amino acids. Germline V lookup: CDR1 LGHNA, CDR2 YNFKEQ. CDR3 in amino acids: CASLRGRVNYGYTL. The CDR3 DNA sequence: TGTGCCAGCTTAAGGGGCCGGGTCAACTATGGCTACACCCTC.

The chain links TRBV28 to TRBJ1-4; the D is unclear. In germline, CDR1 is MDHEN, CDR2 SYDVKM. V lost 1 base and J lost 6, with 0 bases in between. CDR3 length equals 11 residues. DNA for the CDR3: TGTGCCAGCAGTTTATATGAAAAACTGTTTTTT. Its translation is CASSLYEKLFF.

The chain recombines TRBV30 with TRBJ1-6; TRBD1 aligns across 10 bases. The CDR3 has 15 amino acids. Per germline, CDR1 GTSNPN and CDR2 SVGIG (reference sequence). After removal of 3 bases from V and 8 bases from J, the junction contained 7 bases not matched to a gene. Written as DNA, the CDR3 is TGTGCCTGGAGAATTTCCGGGACAGGGGATTCACCCCTCCACTTT. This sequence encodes CAWRISGTGDSPLHF. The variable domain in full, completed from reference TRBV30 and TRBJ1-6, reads SQTIHQWPATLVQPVGSPLSLECTVEGTSNPNLYWYRQAAGRGLQLLFYSVGIGQISSEVPQNLSASRPQDRQFILSSKKLLLSDSGFYLCAWRISGTGDSPLHFGNGTRLTVT.

The CDR3 nucleotides read TGTGCCAGCAGCCTTAGTAACTATGGCTACACCTTC. Its protein product is CASSLSNYGYTF. The rearrangement uses TRBV4-2 and TRBJ1-2; D is uncertain. The CDR3 contains 12 residues. Germline V CDR1 and CDR2: LGHNA, YNFKEQ. Trimming took 4 bases from V and 1 from J, leaving 4 bases between them.

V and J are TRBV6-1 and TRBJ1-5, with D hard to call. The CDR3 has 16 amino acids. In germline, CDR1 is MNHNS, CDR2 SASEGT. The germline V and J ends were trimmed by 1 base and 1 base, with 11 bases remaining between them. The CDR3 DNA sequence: TGTGCCAGCAGTGAAGTGGGAGGGATGAGCAATCAGCCCCAGCATTTT. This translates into CASSEVGGMSNQPQHF.